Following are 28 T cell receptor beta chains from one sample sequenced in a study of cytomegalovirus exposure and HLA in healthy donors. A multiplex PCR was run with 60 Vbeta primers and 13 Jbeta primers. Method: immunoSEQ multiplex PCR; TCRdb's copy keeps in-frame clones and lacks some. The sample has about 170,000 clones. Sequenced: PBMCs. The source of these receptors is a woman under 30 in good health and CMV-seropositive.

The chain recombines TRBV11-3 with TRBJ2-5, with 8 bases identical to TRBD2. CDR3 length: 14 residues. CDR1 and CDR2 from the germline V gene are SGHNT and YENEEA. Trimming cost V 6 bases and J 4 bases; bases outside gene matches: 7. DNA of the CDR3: TGTGCCAGCAGTTCGGGGGGGGCCGGAGAGACCCAGTACTTC. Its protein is CASSSGGAGETQYF.

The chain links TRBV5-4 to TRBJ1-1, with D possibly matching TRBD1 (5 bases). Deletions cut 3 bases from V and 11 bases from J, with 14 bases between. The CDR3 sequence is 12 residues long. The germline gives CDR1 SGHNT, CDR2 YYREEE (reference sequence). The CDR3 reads CASSSLGAEAFF. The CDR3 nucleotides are TGTGCCAGCAGCTCCCTTGGGGCGGAGGCTTTCTTT.

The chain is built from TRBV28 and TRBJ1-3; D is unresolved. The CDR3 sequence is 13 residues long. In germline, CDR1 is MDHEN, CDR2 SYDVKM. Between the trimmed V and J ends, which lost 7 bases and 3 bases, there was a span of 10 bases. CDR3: CASTASVGNTIYF. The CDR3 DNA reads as TGTGCCAGCACCGCCTCGGTTGGAAACACCATATATTTT.

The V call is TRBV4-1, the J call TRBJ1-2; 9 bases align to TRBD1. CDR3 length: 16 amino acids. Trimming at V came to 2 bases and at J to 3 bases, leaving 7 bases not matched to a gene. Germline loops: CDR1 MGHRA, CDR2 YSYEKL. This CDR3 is CASSQQGQGKHYGYTF. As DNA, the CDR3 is TGCGCCAGCAGCCAACAGGGACAGGGAAAACACTATGGCTACACCTTC.

The CDR3 coding sequence is TGTGCCAGCACCATGGGGACTCTGAACACTGAAGCTTTCTTT. It is translated as CASTMGTLNTEAFF. This rearrangement joins TRBV2 to TRBJ1-1, with D possibly TRBD1 on 5 matching bases. The CDR3 runs 14 residues. The germline CDR1 and CDR2 sequences are SNHLY and FYNNEI. Deletions cut 7 bases from V and 0 bases from J, with 12 bases between. The full variable domain, rest sourced from reference TRBV2 and TRBJ1-1, is EPEVTQTPSHQVTQMGQEVILRCVPISNHLYFYWYRQILGQKVEFLVSFYNNEISEKSEIFDDQFSVERPDGSNFTLKIRSTKLEDSAMYFCASTMGTLNTEAFFGQGTRLTVV.

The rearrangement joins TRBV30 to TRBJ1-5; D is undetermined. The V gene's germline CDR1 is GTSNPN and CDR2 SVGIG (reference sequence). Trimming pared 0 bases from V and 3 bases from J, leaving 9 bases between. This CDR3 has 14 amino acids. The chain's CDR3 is CAWSVLSPNQPQHF. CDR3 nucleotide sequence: TGTGCCTGGAGTGTATTAAGCCCCAATCAGCCCCAGCATTTT. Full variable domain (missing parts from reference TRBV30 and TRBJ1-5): SQTIHQWPATLVQPVGSPLSLECTVEGTSNPNLYWYRQAAGRGLQLLFYSVGIGQISSEVPQNLSASRPQDRQFILSSKKLLLSDSGFYLCAWSVLSPNQPQHFGDGTRLSIL.

The CDR3 DNA follows: TGCAGCGTTGAACTAGCGGTCGGGGGCGGGGAGCTGTTTTTT. Encoded protein: CSVELAVGGGELFF. The gene calls are TRBV29-1 and TRBJ2-2; 7 bases are a match to TRBD2. CDR3 length equals 14 residues. CDR1 and CDR2 from the germline V gene are SQVTM and ANQGSEA. Trimming removed 2 bases from V and 7 bases from J; junction bases left unmatched: 7.

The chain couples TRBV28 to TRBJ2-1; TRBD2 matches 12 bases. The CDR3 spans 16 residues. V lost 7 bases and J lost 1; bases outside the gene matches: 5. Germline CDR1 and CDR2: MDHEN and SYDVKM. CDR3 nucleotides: TGTGCCAGCACTGTGACTAGCGGGGGTTCCTACAATGAGCAGTTCTTC. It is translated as CASTVTSGGSYNEQFF. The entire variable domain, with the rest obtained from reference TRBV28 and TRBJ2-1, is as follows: DVKVTQSSRYLVKRTGEKVFLECVQDMDHENMFWYRQDPGLGLRLIYFSYDVKMKEKGDIPEGYSVSREKKERFSLILESASTNQTSMYLCASTVTSGGSYNEQFFGPGTRLTVL.

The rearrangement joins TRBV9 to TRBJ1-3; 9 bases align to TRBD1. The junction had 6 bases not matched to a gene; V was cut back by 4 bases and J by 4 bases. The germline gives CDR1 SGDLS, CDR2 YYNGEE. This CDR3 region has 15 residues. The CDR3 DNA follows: TGTGCCAGCAGCACCGGACAGGGGTCGGGAAACACCATATATTTT. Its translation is CASSTGQGSGNTIYF.

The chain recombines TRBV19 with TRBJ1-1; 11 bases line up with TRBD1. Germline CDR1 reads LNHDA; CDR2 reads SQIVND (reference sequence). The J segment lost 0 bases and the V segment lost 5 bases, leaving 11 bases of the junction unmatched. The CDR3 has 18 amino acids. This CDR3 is CASSLDRGLSLMNTEAFF. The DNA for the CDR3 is TGTGCCAGTAGTCTGGACAGGGGGCTAAGCTTAATGAACACTGAAGCTTTCTTT.

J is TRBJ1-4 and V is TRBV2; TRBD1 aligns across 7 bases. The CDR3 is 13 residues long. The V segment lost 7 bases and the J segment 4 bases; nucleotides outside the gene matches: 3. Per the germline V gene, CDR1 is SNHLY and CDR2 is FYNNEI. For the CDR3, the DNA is TGTGCCAGCACCGGGACAGTTAATGAAAAACTGTTTTTT. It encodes CASTGTVNEKLFF. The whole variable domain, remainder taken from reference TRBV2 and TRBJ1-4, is EPEVTQTPSHQVTQMGQEVILRCVPISNHLYFYWYRQILGQKVEFLVSFYNNEISEKSEIFDDQFSVERPDGSNFTLKIRSTKLEDSAMYFCASTGTVNEKLFFGSGTQLSVL.

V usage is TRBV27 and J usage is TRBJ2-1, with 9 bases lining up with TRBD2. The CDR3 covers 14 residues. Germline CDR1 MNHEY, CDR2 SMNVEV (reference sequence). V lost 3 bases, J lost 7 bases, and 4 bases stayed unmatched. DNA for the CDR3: TGTGCCAGCAGTTTGAGCGGGGGGTTTAATGAGCAGTTCTTC. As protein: CASSLSGGFNEQFF.

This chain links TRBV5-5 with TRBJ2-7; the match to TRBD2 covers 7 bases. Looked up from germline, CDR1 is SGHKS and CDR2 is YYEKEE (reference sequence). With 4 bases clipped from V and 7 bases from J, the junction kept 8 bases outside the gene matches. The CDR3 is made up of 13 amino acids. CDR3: CASSIPGLPEQYF. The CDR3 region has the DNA TGTGCCAGCAGCATCCCGGGACTACCAGAGCAGTACTTC.

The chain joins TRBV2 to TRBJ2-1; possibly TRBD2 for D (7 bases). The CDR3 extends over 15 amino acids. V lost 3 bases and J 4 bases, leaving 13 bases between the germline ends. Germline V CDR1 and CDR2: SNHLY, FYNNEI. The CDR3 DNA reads TGTGCCAGCAGTGAGGGCGGGGGCTTTTACAATGAGCAGTTCTTC. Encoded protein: CASSEGGGFYNEQFF.

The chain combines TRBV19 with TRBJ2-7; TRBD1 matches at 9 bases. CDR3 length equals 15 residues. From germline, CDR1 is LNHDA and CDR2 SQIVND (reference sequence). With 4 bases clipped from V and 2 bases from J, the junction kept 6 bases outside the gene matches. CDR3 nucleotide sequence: TGTGCCAGTAGTAAACAGGGGGCAAACACCTACGAGCAGTACTTC. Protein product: CASSKQGANTYEQYF. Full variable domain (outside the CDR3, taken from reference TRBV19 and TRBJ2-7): DGGITQSPKYLFRKEGQNVTLSCEQNLNHDAMYWYRQDPGQGLRLIYYSQIVNDFQKGDIAEGYSVSREKKESFPLTVTSAQKNPTAFYLCASSKQGANTYEQYFGPGTRLTVT.

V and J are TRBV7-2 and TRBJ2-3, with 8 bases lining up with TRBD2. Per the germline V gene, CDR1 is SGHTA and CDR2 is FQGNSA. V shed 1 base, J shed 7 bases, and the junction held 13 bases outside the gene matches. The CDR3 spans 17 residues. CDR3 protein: CASSLGTSAGGTYTQYF. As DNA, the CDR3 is TGTGCCAGCAGCTTAGGGACTTCGGCGGGGGGTACATATACGCAGTATTTT.

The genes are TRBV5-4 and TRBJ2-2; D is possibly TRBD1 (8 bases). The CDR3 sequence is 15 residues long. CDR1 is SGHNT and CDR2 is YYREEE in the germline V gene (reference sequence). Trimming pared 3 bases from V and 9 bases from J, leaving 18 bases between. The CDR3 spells CASSYGGQGGRELFF. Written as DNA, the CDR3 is TGTGCCAGCAGCTATGGAGGACAGGGAGGGAGGGAGCTGTTTTTT. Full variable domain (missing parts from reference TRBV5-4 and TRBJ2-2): ETGVTQSPTHLIKTRGQQVTLRCSSQSGHNTVSWYQQALGQGPQFIFQYYREEENGRGNFPPRFSGLQFPNYSSELNVNALELDDSALYLCASSYGGQGGRELFFGEGSRLTVL.

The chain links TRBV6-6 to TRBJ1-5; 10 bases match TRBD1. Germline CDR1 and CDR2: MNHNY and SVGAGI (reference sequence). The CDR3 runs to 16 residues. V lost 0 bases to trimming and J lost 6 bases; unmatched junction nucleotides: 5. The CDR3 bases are TGTGCCAGCAGTTACTCCCCCGGGACAGGGGCTCAGCCCCAGCATTTT. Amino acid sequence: CASSYSPGTGAQPQHF.

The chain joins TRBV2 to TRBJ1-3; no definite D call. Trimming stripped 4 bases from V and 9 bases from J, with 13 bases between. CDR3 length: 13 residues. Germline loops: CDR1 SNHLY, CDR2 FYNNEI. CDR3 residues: CASSGSRTVTIYF. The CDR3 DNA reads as TGTGCCAGCAGTGGGTCTCGCACGGTCACCATATATTTT.

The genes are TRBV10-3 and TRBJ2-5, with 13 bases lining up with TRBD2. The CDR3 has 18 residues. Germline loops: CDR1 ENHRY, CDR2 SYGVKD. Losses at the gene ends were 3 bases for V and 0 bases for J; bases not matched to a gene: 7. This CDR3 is CAISDRLAGGPNQETQYF. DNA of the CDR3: TGTGCCATCAGTGATAGACTAGCGGGAGGACCAAACCAAGAGACCCAGTACTTC.

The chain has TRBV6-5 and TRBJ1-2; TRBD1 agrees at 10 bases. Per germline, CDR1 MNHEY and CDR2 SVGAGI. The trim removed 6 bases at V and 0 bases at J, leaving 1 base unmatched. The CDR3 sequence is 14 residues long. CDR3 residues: CASRGTGANYGYTF. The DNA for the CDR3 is TGTGCCAGCAGGGGGACAGGGGCTAACTATGGCTACACCTTC.

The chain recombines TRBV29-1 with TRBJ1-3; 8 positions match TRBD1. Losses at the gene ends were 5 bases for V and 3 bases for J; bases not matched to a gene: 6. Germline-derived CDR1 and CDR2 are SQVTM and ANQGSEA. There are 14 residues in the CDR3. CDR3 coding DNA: TGCAGCGTTAAACAGGGGGGTATTGGAAACACCATATATTTT. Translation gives CSVKQGGIGNTIYF.

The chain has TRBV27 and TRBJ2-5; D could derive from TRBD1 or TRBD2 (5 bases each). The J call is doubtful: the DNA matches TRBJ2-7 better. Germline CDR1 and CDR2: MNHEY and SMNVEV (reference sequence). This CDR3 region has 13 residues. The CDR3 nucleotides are TGTGCCAGCAGGGGGGACGGGGACTACGAGCAGTACTTC. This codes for CASRGDGDYEQYF.

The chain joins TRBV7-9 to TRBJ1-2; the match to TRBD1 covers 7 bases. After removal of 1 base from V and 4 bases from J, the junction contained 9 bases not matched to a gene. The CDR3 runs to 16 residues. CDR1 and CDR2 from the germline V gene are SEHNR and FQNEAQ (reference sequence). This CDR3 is CASSLVREGGFYGYTF. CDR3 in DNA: TGTGCCAGCAGCTTAGTCCGGGAAGGGGGCTTCTATGGCTACACCTTC.

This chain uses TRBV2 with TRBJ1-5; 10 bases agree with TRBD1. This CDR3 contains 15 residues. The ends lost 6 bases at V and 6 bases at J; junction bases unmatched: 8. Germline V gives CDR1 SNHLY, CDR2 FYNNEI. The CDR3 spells CASSATGGPFQPQHF. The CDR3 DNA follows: TGTGCCAGCAGCGCGACAGGGGGCCCCTTTCAGCCCCAGCATTTT.

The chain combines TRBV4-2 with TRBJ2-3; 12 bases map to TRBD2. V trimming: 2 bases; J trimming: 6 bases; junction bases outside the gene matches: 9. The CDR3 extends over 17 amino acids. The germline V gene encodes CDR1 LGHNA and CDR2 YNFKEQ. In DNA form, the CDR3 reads TGTGCCAGCAGCCAACAACTAGCGGGGGGCAATATCGATACGCAGTATTTT. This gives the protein CASSQQLAGGNIDTQYF.

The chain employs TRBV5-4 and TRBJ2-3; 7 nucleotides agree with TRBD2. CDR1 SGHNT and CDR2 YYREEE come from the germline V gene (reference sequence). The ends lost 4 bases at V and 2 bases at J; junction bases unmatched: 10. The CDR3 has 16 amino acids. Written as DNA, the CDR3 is TGTGCCAGCAGCCCCCGACTAGCAGGAGACACAGATACGCAGTATTTT. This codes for CASSPRLAGDTDTQYF.

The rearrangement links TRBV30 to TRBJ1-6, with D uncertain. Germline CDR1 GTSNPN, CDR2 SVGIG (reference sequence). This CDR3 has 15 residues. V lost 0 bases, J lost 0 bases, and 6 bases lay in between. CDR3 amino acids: CAWSVESSYNSPLHF. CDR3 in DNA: TGTGCCTGGAGTGTTGAGAGCTCCTATAATTCACCCCTCCACTTT.